Following are 30 T cell receptor beta chains from one sample sequenced in a study of blood T cell repertoires in COVID-19. Using immunoSEQ multiplex PCR, the repertoire was profiled, and TCRdb retains in-frame clones only, with some absent. The repertoire holds approximately 190,000 clones, with around 84% as singletons. Sequences were obtained from peripheral blood. The receptor source for this set is a man aged 80 or over with acute or convalescent COVID-19.

With respect to this clone: The identical CDR3 is also encoded by other nucleotide sequences in the sample. This rearrangement joins TRBV11-2 to TRBJ1-4; 8 positions match TRBD1. Trimming at V came to 3 bases and at J to 0 bases, leaving 6 bases not matched to a gene. Germline values: CDR1 SGHAT, CDR2 FQNNGV. The CDR3 contains 17 residues. CDR3 residues: CASSFLGQGATNEKLFF. The CDR3 DNA reads TGTGCCAGCAGCTTCCTAGGACAGGGTGCAACTAATGAAAAACTGTTTTTT. Full variable domain (missing parts from reference TRBV11-2 and TRBJ1-4): EAGVAQSPRYKIIEKRQSVAFWCNPISGHATLYWYQQILGQGPKLLIQFQNNGVVDDSQLPKDRFSAERLKGVDSTLKIQPAKLEDSAVYLCASSFLGQGATNEKLFFGSGTQLSVL.

V is TRBV7-2 and J is TRBJ2-1; 9 nucleotides line up with TRBD2. The CDR3 is 15 amino acids. J gave up 9 bases and V 5 bases, and 11 bases lay outside the gene matches. Germline loops: CDR1 SGHTA, CDR2 FQGNSA. The CDR3 loop is CASSQDSGRRGEQFF. As DNA, the CDR3 is TGTGCCAGCAGCCAGGATAGCGGGAGAAGGGGTGAGCAGTTCTTC. The complete variable domain, with remaining parts taken from reference TRBV7-2 and TRBJ2-1, reads GAGVSQSPSNKVTEKGKDVELRCDPISGHTALYWYRQSLGQGLEFLIYFQGNSAPDKSGLPSDRFSAERTGGSVSTLTIQRTQQEDSAVYLCASSQDSGRRGEQFFGPGTRLTVL.

The chain has TRBV2 and TRBJ2-5; the match to TRBD2 covers 14 bases. V trimming: 5 bases; J trimming: 4 bases; junction bases outside the gene matches: 12. The CDR3 has 18 amino acids. CDR1 is SNHLY and CDR2 is FYNNEI in the germline V gene. The CDR3: CASSRRGAGLAGAETQYF. As DNA, the CDR3 is TGTGCCAGCAGTAGACGTGGGGCGGGACTAGCGGGAGCAGAGACCCAGTACTTC.

The gene calls are TRBV6-5 and TRBJ2-7; D call uncertain. Looked up from germline, CDR1 is MNHEY and CDR2 is SVGAGI. The CDR3 length is 12 residues. V dropped 4 bases and J dropped 7 bases, with 11 bases sitting between them. CDR3 protein: CASSLKWQEQYV. The DNA for the CDR3 is TGTGCCAGCAGTTTAAAGTGGCAGGAGCAGTACGTC.

This clone is a singleton in its sample. This same CDR3 is encoded by further DNA sequences in the sample. The chain recombines TRBV30 with TRBJ1-2, with TRBD1 as a possible D gene (6 bases). Germline V gives CDR1 GTSNPN, CDR2 SVGIG (reference sequence). The CDR3 loop spans 13 amino acids. Trimming left V 2 bases short and J 2 bases short, with 9 bases between. The chain's CDR3 is CAWSRGQNYGYTF. In nucleotides, the CDR3 is TGTGCCTGGAGTCGGGGACAAAACTATGGCTACACCTTC.

J is TRBJ2-1 and V is TRBV24-1; 8 bases agree with TRBD1. Trimming took 3 bases from V and 2 from J; bases not matched to a gene: 5. Germline CDR1 and CDR2: KGHDR and SFDVKD. This CDR3 region has 16 residues. CDR3 DNA sequence: TGTGCCACCAGTGATGCGGGACAGGTGGCCTACAATGAGCAGTTCTTC. Protein product: CATSDAGQVAYNEQFF.

The chain carries TRBV7-9 and TRBJ1-1, with a weak D call TRBD1 (5 bases). The germline CDR1 and CDR2 sequences are SEHNR and FQNEAQ (reference sequence). Trimming shortened V by 5 bases and J by 1 base, and 14 bases separated the two germline ends. The CDR3 length is 15 residues. The CDR3 protein is CASSRGLGENTEAFF. The CDR3 bases are TGTGCCAGCAGCCGGGGACTGGGGGAGAACACTGAAGCTTTCTTT.

This sequence joins TRBV27 and TRBJ2-1, with TRBD2 matching over 8 bases. The V gene's germline CDR1 is MNHEY and CDR2 SMNVEV (reference sequence). V gave up 8 bases and J gave up 9 bases; unmatched junction bases: 18. This CDR3 comprises 16 residues. CDR3 in DNA: TGTGCCAGCGCTAACCATGGACTAGCTGGTAACAGTGAGCAGTTCTTC. Protein sequence: CASANHGLAGNSEQFF.

The gene calls are TRBV19 and TRBJ1-2; 8 bases match TRBD1. The germline CDR1 and CDR2 sequences are LNHDA and SQIVND (reference sequence). Losses at the gene ends were 6 bases for V and 4 bases for J; bases not matched to a gene: 4. The CDR3 covers 13 residues. The CDR3 sequence is CASRPQGAYGYTF. In DNA form, the CDR3 reads TGTGCCAGTAGGCCTCAGGGGGCCTATGGCTACACCTTC.

This clone was seen just once. The chain combines TRBV6-2 or TRBV6-3 with TRBJ2-7; D may be TRBD1 (6 bases). With 3 bases removed from V and 2 bases from J, the gap between germline ends came to 8 bases. CDR3 length: 13 amino acids. Looked up from germline, CDR1 is MNHEY and CDR2 is SVGEGT. DNA of the CDR3: TGTGCCAGCAGTTATGCAGGGGCCTACGAGCAGTACGTC. This encodes CASSYAGAYEQYV.

J is TRBJ2-3 and V is TRBV6-1; D is uncertain. V was trimmed by 2 bases and J by 7 bases, leaving 4 bases between them. Germline values: CDR1 MNHNS, CDR2 SASEGT. The CDR3 extends over 11 amino acids. The CDR3 nucleotides are TGTGCCAGCAGTGAACAGTATACGCAGTATTTT. This translates into CASSEQYTQYF.

This rearrangement joins TRBV13 to TRBJ2-7, with a possible D match to TRBD2 (6 bases). The germline gives CDR1 PRHDT, CDR2 FYEKMQ (reference sequence). CDR3 length equals 14 residues. Trimming pared 2 bases from V and 2 bases from J, leaving 10 bases between. The CDR3 spells CASSLRGLPYEQYF. The CDR3 DNA reads TGTGCCAGCAGCTTACGGGGACTTCCCTACGAGCAGTACTTC.

CDR3 DNA: TGTGCCAGCAGCTTAGTGCTACGGGGTGAGCAGTTCTTC. It encodes CASSLVLRGEQFF. The rearrangement joins TRBV7-2 to TRBJ2-1, with D perhaps TRBD2 (5 bases). Deletions cut 1 base from V and 9 bases from J, with 10 bases between. Germline V gene sequence: CDR1 SGHTA, CDR2 FQGNSA. The CDR3 has 13 residues.

V is TRBV3-1 (or the pseudogene TRBV3-2) and J is TRBJ2-5; TRBD2 agrees at 7 bases. The germline gives CDR1 LGHDT, CDR2 YNNKEL (reference sequence). The V segment lost 0 bases and the J segment 2 bases; nucleotides outside the gene matches: 6. There are 16 residues in the CDR3. The CDR3 sequence is CASSQDNRGVQETQYF. The CDR3 region has the DNA TGTGCCAGCAGCCAAGATAACCGGGGGGTTCAAGAGACCCAGTACTTC.

V is TRBV28 and J is TRBJ1-5, with 9 bases aligning to TRBD1. V lost 1 base and J lost 6; bases outside the gene matches: 1. The CDR3 runs to 14 residues. CDR1 and CDR2 from the germline V gene are MDHEN and SYDVKM. The CDR3 spells CASSLLQGAQPQHF. The CDR3 DNA sequence: TGTGCCAGCAGTTTATTACAGGGGGCTCAGCCCCAGCATTTT.

As to this clone: This sample includes further DNA sequences coding for the same CDR3. The V and J genes are TRBV6-1 and TRBJ1-3, with D unclear. Germline loops: CDR1 MNHNS, CDR2 SASEGT. Deletions cut 7 bases from V and 0 bases from J, with 10 bases between. The CDR3 totals 14 residues. CDR3 region: CASTLGSSGNTIYF. CDR3 in DNA: TGTGCCAGCACCCTGGGGAGCTCTGGAAACACCATATATTTT.

The V and J genes are TRBV30 and TRBJ2-1, with 7 bases matching TRBD2. Germline assignment: CDR1 GTSNPN and CDR2 SVGIG (reference sequence). J lost 3 bases, V lost 1 base, and 0 bases had no gene match. This CDR3 spans 13 amino acids. This CDR3 reads CAWSGDYYNEQFF. As DNA, the CDR3 is TGTGCCTGGAGTGGGGACTACTACAATGAGCAGTTCTTC.

This clone was seen a single time. This rearrangement joins TRBV27 to TRBJ2-3, with 11 bases fitting TRBD2. CDR1 and CDR2 (germline): MNHEY, SMNVEV (reference sequence). CDR3 length: 19 amino acids. J gave up 3 bases and V 1 base, and 12 bases lay outside the gene matches. CDR3: CASSLFGVAGGQDTDTQYF. CDR3 nucleotides: TGTGCCAGCAGTTTATTCGGGGTAGCGGGAGGGCAAGATACAGATACGCAGTATTTT.

CDR3: CASSPGRTNTGELFF. CDR3 bases: TGTGCCAGCTCACCGGGCCGAACGAACACCGGGGAGCTGTTTTTT. The chain couples TRBV18 to TRBJ2-2; no reliable D call. V dropped 3 bases and J dropped 0 bases, with 8 bases sitting between them. Looked up from germline, CDR1 is KGHSH and CDR2 is LQKENI. The CDR3 loop spans 15 amino acids.

This chain links TRBV29-1 with TRBJ1-4, with 8 bases fitting TRBD1. The CDR3 is 13 residues long. The V and J ends lost 0 bases and 12 bases, in that order; junction bases with no gene match: 6. Looked up from germline, CDR1 is SQVTM and CDR2 is ANQGSEA. The CDR3 reads CSVEDQGAGELFF. The CDR3 nucleotides are TGCAGCGTTGAAGATCAGGGGGCCGGAGAACTGTTTTTT.

This chain connects TRBV7-9 to TRBJ2-5; TRBD1 agrees at 9 bases. Losses at the gene ends were 5 bases for V and 2 bases for J; bases not matched to a gene: 6. The CDR3 loop spans 15 amino acids. The V gene's germline CDR1 is SEHNR and CDR2 FQNEAQ (reference sequence). CDR3 nucleotides: TGTGCCAGCAGCCCTCGGGACAGGGAGCAAGAGACCCAGTACTTC. Translated: CASSPRDREQETQYF.

The chain combines TRBV7-9 with TRBJ2-3; 7 bases line up with TRBD2. Germline-derived CDR1 and CDR2 are SEHNR and FQNEAQ (reference sequence). This CDR3 has 17 residues. V lost 0 bases and J lost 3; bases outside the gene matches: 9. The CDR3 reads CASSLAGGPTGTDTQYF. Here the CDR3 DNA reads TGTGCCAGCAGCTTAGCGGGAGGGCCGACGGGAACAGATACGCAGTATTTT.

The rearrangement uses TRBV9 and TRBJ2-2, with unresolved D. The CDR3 has 15 amino acids. Looked up from germline, CDR1 is SGDLS and CDR2 is YYNGEE. The V end lost 0 bases, the J end lost 8 bases, and 14 bases lay between the germline ends. CDR3 sequence reads: CASSVDQIPVGELFF. The CDR3 nucleotides are TGTGCCAGCAGCGTAGACCAGATCCCCGTGGGGGAGCTGTTTTTT. Supplemented by reference TRBV9 and TRBJ2-2, the full variable domain reads DSGVTQTPKHLITATGQRVTLRCSPRSGDLSVYWYQQSLDQGLQFLIQYYNGEERAKGNILERFSAQQFPDLHSELNLSSLELGDSALYFCASSVDQIPVGELFFGEGSRLTVL.

The chain combines TRBV28 with TRBJ1-6; perhaps TRBD1 as D (6 bases). This CDR3 has 15 amino acids. Germline lookup yields CDR1 MDHEN and CDR2 SYDVKM. The V end lost 6 bases, the J end lost 6 bases, and 15 bases lay between the germline ends. The CDR3 sequence: CASRDQQGLNSPLHF. The CDR3 DNA reads as TGTGCCAGCAGGGATCAGCAGGGGCTTAATTCACCCCTCCACTTT.

This chain joins TRBV6-2 or TRBV6-3 and TRBJ2-1; TRBD2 is a possible D gene (5 bases). The length of the CDR3 is 16 residues. V gave up 4 bases and J gave up 10 bases, with 23 bases separating them. Germline CDR1 and CDR2: MNHEY and SVGEGT. The CDR3 sequence: CASSSSDGVGLWEQFF. As DNA, the CDR3 is TGTGCCAGCAGTTCGTCGGATGGAGTAGGACTGTGGGAGCAGTTCTTC.

The rearrangement uses TRBV4-3 and TRBJ2-2; TRBD2 matches at 9 bases. The germline V gene has CDR1 LGHNA and CDR2 YSLEER. V shed 2 bases, J shed 0 bases, and the junction held 7 bases outside the gene matches. This CDR3 has 18 residues. The CDR3: CASSQHLAGASNTGELFF. Written as DNA, the CDR3 is TGCGCCAGCAGCCAACACTTAGCGGGAGCCTCGAACACCGGGGAGCTGTTTTTT.

The V call is TRBV4-2, the J call TRBJ2-6; D is undetermined. Germline values: CDR1 LGHNA, CDR2 YNFKEQ. CDR3 size: 14 residues. The V end was cut by 2 bases, the J end by 4 bases, with 6 bases between. Written as DNA, the CDR3 is TGTGCCAGCAGCCAAAACATCGGGGCCAACGTCCTGACTTTC. Residues: CASSQNIGANVLTF.

The chain is built from TRBV20-1 and TRBJ2-7; 7 bases are shared with TRBD2. The junction had 2 bases not matched to a gene; V was cut back by 7 bases and J by 2 bases. Germline V CDR1 and CDR2: DFQATT, SNEGSKA (reference sequence). The CDR3 has 11 residues. CDR3 nucleotide sequence: TGCAGTGTCGCGGGAGCCTACGAGCAGTACTTC. Translated: CSVAGAYEQYF.

The rearrangement uses TRBV11-2 and TRBJ2-7; D unresolved. The CDR3 spans 15 residues. The germline V gene has CDR1 SGHAT and CDR2 FQNNGV. V was pared by 5 bases and J by 0 bases, with 14 bases between. CDR3 in amino acids: CASSPEALASYEQYF. The CDR3 DNA reads TGTGCCAGCAGCCCCGAGGCCCTTGCCTCCTACGAGCAGTACTTC.

This chain uses TRBV29-1 with TRBJ2-3, with D maybe TRBD1 (5 bases). The CDR3 is 15 residues long. Germline CDR1 and CDR2: SQVTM and ANQGSEA. The germline V and J ends were trimmed by 2 bases and 2 bases, with 14 bases remaining between them. The CDR3: CSVEYRWGFTDTQYF. CDR3 bases: TGCAGCGTTGAATACCGGTGGGGCTTCACAGATACGCAGTATTTT.